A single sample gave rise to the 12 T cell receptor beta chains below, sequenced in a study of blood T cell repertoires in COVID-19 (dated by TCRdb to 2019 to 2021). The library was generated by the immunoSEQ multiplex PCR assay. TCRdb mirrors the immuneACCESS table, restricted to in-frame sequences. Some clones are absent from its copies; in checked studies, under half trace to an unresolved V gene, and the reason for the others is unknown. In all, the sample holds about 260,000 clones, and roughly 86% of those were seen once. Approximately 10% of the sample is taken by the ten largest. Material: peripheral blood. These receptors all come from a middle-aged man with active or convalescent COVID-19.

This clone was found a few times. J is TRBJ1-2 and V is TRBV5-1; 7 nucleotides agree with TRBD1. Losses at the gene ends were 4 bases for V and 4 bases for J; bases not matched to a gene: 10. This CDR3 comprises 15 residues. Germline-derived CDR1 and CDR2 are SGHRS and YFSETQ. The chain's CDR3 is CASSPKTGLGYGYTF. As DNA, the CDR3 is TGCGCCAGCAGCCCTAAGACAGGGTTAGGCTATGGCTACACCTTC. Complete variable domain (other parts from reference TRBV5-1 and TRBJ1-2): KAGVTQTPRYLIKTRGQQVTLSCSPISGHRSVSWYQQTPGQGLQFLFEYFSETQRNKGNFPGRFSGRQFSNSRSEMNVSTLELGDSALYLCASSPKTGLGYGYTFGSGTRLTVV.

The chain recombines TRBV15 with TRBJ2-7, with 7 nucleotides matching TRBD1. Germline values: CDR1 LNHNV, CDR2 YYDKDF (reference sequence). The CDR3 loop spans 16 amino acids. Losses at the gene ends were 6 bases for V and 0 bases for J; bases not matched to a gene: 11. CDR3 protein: CATSDPRDSHSYEQYF. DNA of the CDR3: TGTGCCACCAGTGATCCCCGGGACAGCCACTCCTACGAGCAGTACTTC.

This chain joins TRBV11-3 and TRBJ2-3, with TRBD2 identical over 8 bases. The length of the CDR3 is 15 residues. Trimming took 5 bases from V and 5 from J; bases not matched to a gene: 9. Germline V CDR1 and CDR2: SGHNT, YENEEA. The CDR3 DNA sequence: TGTGCCAGCAGCCTATGGACGGGAGGGCAAGATACGCAGTATTTT. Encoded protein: CASSLWTGGQDTQYF.

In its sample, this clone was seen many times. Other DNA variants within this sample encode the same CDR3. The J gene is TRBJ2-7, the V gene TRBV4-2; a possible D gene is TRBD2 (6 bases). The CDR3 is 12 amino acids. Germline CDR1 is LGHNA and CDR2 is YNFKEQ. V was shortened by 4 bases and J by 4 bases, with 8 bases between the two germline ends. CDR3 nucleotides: TGTGCCAGCAGCCCGGGAGAGTACGAGCAGTACTTC. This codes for CASSPGEYEQYF.

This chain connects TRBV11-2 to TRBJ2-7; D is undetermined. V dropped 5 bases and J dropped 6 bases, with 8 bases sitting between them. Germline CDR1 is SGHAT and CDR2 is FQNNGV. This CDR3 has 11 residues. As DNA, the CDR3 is TGTGCCAGCAGCCCCCTAGTCGAGCAGTACTTC. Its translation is CASSPLVEQYF.

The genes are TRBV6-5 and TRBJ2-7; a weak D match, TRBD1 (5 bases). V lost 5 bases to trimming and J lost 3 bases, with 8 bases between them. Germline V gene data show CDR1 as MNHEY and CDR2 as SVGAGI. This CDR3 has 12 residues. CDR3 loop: CASSTTGYEQYF. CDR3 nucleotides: TGTGCCAGCAGTACTACAGGCTACGAGCAGTACTTC.

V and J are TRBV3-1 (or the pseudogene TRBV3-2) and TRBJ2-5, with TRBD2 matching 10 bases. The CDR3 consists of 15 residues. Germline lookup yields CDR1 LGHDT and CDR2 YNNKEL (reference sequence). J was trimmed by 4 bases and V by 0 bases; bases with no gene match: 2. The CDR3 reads CASSQDLAGAETQYF. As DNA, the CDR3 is TGTGCCAGCAGCCAAGATCTAGCGGGAGCAGAGACCCAGTACTTC.

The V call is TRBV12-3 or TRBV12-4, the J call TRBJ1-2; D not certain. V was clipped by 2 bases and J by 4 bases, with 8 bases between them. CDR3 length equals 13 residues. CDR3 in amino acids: CASSLNSGYGYTF. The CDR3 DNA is TGTGCCAGCAGTTTAAATAGTGGCTATGGCTACACCTTC.

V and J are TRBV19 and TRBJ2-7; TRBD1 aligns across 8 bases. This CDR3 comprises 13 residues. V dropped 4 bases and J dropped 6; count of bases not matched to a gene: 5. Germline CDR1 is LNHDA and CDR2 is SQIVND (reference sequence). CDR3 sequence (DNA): TGTGCCAGTAGTAGCGACAGGGGAACCGAGCAGTACTTC. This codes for CASSSDRGTEQYF.

CDR3: CASSWAGTVLDEQFF. CDR3 DNA sequence: TGCGCCAGCAGCTGGGCCGGGACAGTTTTAGATGAGCAGTTCTTC. This chain links TRBV5-1 with TRBJ2-1, with 7 bases fitting TRBD1. The CDR3 extends over 15 amino acids. Germline assignment: CDR1 SGHRS and CDR2 YFSETQ. After removal of 3 bases from V and 8 bases from J, the junction contained 11 bases not matched to a gene. Using reference TRBV5-1 and TRBJ2-1 for the parts outside the CDR3, the full variable domain is KAGVTQTPRYLIKTRGQQVTLSCSPISGHRSVSWYQQTPGQGLQFLFEYFSETQRNKGNFPGRFSGRQFSNSRSEMNVSTLELGDSALYLCASSWAGTVLDEQFFGPGTRLTVL.

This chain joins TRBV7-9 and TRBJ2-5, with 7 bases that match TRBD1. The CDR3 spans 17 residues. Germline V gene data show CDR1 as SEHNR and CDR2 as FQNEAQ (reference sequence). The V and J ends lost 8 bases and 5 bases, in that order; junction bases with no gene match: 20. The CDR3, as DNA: TGTGCCAGCTCTGACCTCCCCTCCACAGGGGACGGGGAGACCCAGTACTTC. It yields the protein CASSDLPSTGDGETQYF.

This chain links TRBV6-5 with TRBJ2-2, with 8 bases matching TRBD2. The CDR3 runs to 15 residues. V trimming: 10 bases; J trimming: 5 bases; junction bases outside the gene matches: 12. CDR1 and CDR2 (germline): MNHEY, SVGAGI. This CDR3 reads CATIYRASGTGELFF. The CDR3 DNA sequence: TGTGCCACCATCTATAGGGCTAGCGGGACCGGGGAGCTGTTTTTT.